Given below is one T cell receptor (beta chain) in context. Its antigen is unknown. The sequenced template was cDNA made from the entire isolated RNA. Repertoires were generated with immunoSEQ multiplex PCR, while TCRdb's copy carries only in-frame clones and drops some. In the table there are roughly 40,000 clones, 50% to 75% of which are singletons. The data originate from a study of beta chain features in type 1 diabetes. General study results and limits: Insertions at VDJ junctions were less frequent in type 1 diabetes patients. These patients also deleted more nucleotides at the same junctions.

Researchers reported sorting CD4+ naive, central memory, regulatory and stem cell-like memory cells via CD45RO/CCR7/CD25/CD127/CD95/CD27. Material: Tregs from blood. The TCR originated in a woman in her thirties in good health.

Here the CDR3 DNA reads TGTGCCACCAGCAGAGCGGGAGAGTCTATCGAGACCCAGTACTTC. Its protein is CATSRAGESIETQYF. The chain employs TRBV15 and TRBJ2-5; the D gene is possibly TRBD2 (6 bases). The CDR3 sequence is 15 residues long. CDR1 and CDR2 from the germline V gene are LNHNV and YYDKDF (reference sequence). Trimming stripped 1 base from V and 5 bases from J, with 14 bases between.